Each of the 2 T cell receptor beta chains below was sequenced from the same sample in a study of control samples from healthy donors and cancer patients. Clones were sequenced by immunoSEQ multiplex PCR, and TCRdb holds only the in-frame ones, with some missing. The sample includes approximately 150,000 clones, under 95% of them seen just once. The specimen was blood. All receptors come from a woman aged 18-30 years in good health.

The chain is built from TRBV4-1 and TRBJ2-1, with D possibly being TRBD1 (6 bases). Germline CDR1 MGHRA, CDR2 YSYEKL. V was cut by 1 base and J by 4 bases, with 14 bases left in between. CDR3 length equals 16 residues. The CDR3 DNA reads TGCGCCAGCAGCCAAGCGGCCGGGACACCTTACAATGAGCAGTTCTTC. It yields the protein CASSQAAGTPYNEQFF.

The chain employs TRBV7-9 and TRBJ1-3; TRBD1 might be the D (5 bases). Germline-derived CDR1 and CDR2 are SEHNR and FQNEAQ (reference sequence). Between the trimmed V and J ends, which lost 5 bases and 4 bases, there was a span of 12 bases. This CDR3 spans 14 amino acids. The DNA for the CDR3 is TGTGCCAGCAGCCCAAGGGGTTCCGGAAACACCATATATTTT. As protein: CASSPRGSGNTIYF.